This T cell receptor (beta chain) was captured by sequencing in a study of cytomegalovirus exposure and HLA in healthy donors. The study's findings and limits: In vitro work confirmed that a few CMV-associated chains recognize CMV antigens. Using the classifier, cytomegalovirus status was reportedly diagnosed with high specificity and sensitivity.

Comments on this clone: Its cognate antigen is unknown.

This PCR relied on a set of 60 Vbeta primers and 13 Jbeta primers. Profiled with immunoSEQ multiplex PCR; TCRdb holds only in-frame clones, not every one. The table gives 150,000 or so clones; the top ten clones make up 2% to 2.5% of it. Healthy bone marrow donors made up the donor group. V shed 4 bases and J shed 0 bases, with 22 bases lying between them. The germline V gene encodes CDR1 SGHRS and CDR2 YFSETQ. There are 18 residues in the CDR3. This clonotype originated in a woman in her late teens or twenties in good health and CMV-seronegative. Input material: PBMCs. This chain links TRBV5-1 with TRBJ2-5, with unresolved D. The CDR3 is CASSPLFEETENQETQYF. In DNA form, the CDR3 reads TGCGCCAGCAGCCCCCTTTTTGAAGAAACAGAAAACCAAGAGACCCAGTACTTC.